Below, 27 T cell receptor beta chains from the same sample are listed, as sequenced in a study of control samples from healthy donors and cancer patients. This table comes from immunoSEQ multiplex PCR, and its TCRdb copy is limited to in-frame clones, with some not included. The data show tens of thousands of clones, around 90% seen once. The sample taken for sequencing was PBMCs. The origin of the receptors is a man between 60 and 75 years old with colorectal cancer.

The rearrangement joins TRBV7-2 to TRBJ1-2, with TRBD1 matching over 8 bases. The length of the CDR3 is 13 residues. V shed 5 bases, J shed 7 bases, and the junction held 6 bases outside the gene matches. CDR1 SGHTA and CDR2 FQGNSA come from the germline V gene. The CDR3 protein is CASSPGQAGGYTF. In DNA, the CDR3 is TGTGCCAGCAGCCCGGGACAGGCAGGTGGCTACACCTTC.

By share, this clone counts as medium-sized. The chain recombines TRBV5-1 with TRBJ1-6; possibly TRBD1 for D (5 bases). The CDR3 totals 13 residues. Germline loops: CDR1 SGHRS, CDR2 YFSETQ. V dropped 4 bases and J dropped 6 bases, with 8 bases sitting between them. CDR3 bases: TGCGCCAGCAGCACGACAGTTAATTCACCCCTCCACTTT. Encoded protein: CASSTTVNSPLHF.

This chain uses TRBV5-4 with TRBJ1-2; 7 bases map to TRBD1. Germline CDR1 and CDR2: SGHNT and YYREEE (reference sequence). This CDR3 has 14 residues. With V trimmed by 4 bases and J by 4 bases, 7 bases remained unmatched. The CDR3 coding sequence is TGTGCCAGCAGCGTAGACAGGGTCTCCTATGGCTACACCTTC. It yields the protein CASSVDRVSYGYTF.

The chain is built from TRBV9 and TRBJ1-2, with D tentatively TRBD1 (5 bases). The CDR3 has 15 residues. The V and J ends lost 0 bases and 2 bases respectively, with 11 bases between them. CDR1 and CDR2 (germline): SGDLS, YYNGEE. CDR3 loop: CASSVGPGGNYGYTF. The CDR3 bases are TGTGCCAGCAGCGTAGGGCCGGGGGGGAACTATGGCTACACCTTC.

V gene TRBV5-1 combines with J gene TRBJ2-3; 8 bases agree with TRBD2. The CDR3 extends over 16 amino acids. With V trimmed by 3 bases and J by 0 bases, 6 bases remained unmatched. CDR1 is SGHRS, CDR2 YFSETQ, per germline. The CDR3 DNA sequence: TGCGCCAGCAGCTATAGAGCGGGGGTTAGCACAGATACGCAGTATTTT. Translation: CASSYRAGVSTDTQYF.

The gene calls are TRBV30 and TRBJ1-2; D unresolved. The germline CDR1 and CDR2 sequences are GTSNPN and SVGIG (reference sequence). Trimming removed 0 bases at V and 4 bases at J, with 15 bases between. The CDR3 totals 15 residues. In DNA, the CDR3 is TGTGCCTGGAGTGTGAGGACCCTGCTAAGCTATGGCTACACCTTC. It translates to CAWSVRTLLSYGYTF.

The chain has TRBV6-2 or TRBV6-3 and TRBJ1-1; a weak D match, TRBD1 (5 bases). Per germline, CDR1 MNHEY and CDR2 SVGEGT. Trimming removed 6 bases from V and 1 base from J, with 12 bases in between. The CDR3 runs to 14 residues. CDR3 nucleotides: TGTGCCAGCAGCAGAACCACAGGGAACACTGAAGCTTTCTTT. Its protein is CASSRTTGNTEAFF.

This clone was observed a single time. This chain links TRBV7-3 with TRBJ2-6, with D unresolved. There are 15 residues in the CDR3. V gave up 4 bases and J gave up 0 bases, with 7 bases separating them. Germline V gene data show CDR1 as SGHTA and CDR2 as FQGTGA. In nucleotides, the CDR3 is TGTGCCAGCAGCTATTCAAACTCTGGGGCCAACGTCCTGACTTTC. Translating it yields CASSYSNSGANVLTF.

J is TRBJ2-7 and V is TRBV7-2; 9 bases fit TRBD2. The CDR3 runs to 14 residues. Germline lookup yields CDR1 SGHTA and CDR2 FQGNSA. The J segment lost 4 bases and the V segment lost 1 base, leaving 2 bases of the junction unmatched. The DNA for the CDR3 is TGTGCCAGCAGCTTAGTAGCGGGAGATTACGAGCAGTACTTC. Translation gives CASSLVAGDYEQYF.

This chain connects TRBV5-1 to TRBJ2-3; 7 nucleotides agree with TRBD1. The junction had 2 bases not matched to a gene; V was cut back by 4 bases and J by 0 bases. CDR3 length equals 14 residues. Germline CDR1 is SGHRS and CDR2 is YFSETQ. CDR3 nucleotides: TGCGCCAGCAGCCTGGGACAGAGCACAGATACGCAGTATTTT. Translating it yields CASSLGQSTDTQYF.

The chain recombines TRBV3-1 (or the pseudogene TRBV3-2) with TRBJ2-5, with D perhaps given as TRBD1 or TRBD2 (5 bases each). The CDR3 is made up of 15 amino acids. V was trimmed by 0 bases and J by 5 bases, leaving 13 bases between them. CDR1 and CDR2 from the germline V gene are LGHDT and YNNKEL (reference sequence). CDR3 DNA sequence: TGTGCCAGCAGCCAAGAGGGGGTTTCGTTGGAGACCCAGTACTTC. This gives the protein CASSQEGVSLETQYF.

The rearrangement links TRBV7-8 to TRBJ2-7; D remains ambiguous. V was cut by 1 base and J by 5 bases, with 6 bases left in between. Germline-derived CDR1 and CDR2 are SGHVS and FQNEAQ. This CDR3 comprises 12 residues. CDR3 residues: CASSLVPNEQYF. In DNA form, the CDR3 reads TGTGCCAGCAGCTTAGTTCCCAACGAGCAGTACTTC.

V is TRBV3-1 (or the pseudogene TRBV3-2) and J is TRBJ1-2; the match to TRBD1 covers 7 bases. This CDR3 is built from 15 residues. The V gene's germline CDR1 is LGHDT and CDR2 YNNKEL (reference sequence). V was clipped by 3 bases and J by 7 bases; unmatched bases: 11. The CDR3 here is CASSQDRTGRGGYTF. The CDR3 region has the DNA TGTGCCAGCAGCCAGGATCGGACAGGCAGAGGTGGCTACACCTTC.

The chain uses TRBV4-2 and TRBJ2-5; a weak D match, TRBD2 (6 bases). CDR3 length equals 15 residues. V dropped 1 base and J dropped 8 bases, with 17 bases sitting between them. The germline V gene has CDR1 LGHNA and CDR2 YNFKEQ. The CDR3 bases are TGTGCCAGCAGCCAAGCGGGAGCGGGCACCGGTACCCAGTACTTC. Residues: CASSQAGAGTGTQYF.

This clone has only one observation. The chain combines TRBV9 with TRBJ1-5, with 7 bases that match TRBD1. This CDR3 is built from 15 residues. Germline CDR1 is SGDLS and CDR2 is YYNGEE. Trimming cost V 0 bases and J 6 bases; bases outside gene matches: 6. CDR3 region: CASSVGGQSVQPQHF. Written as DNA, the CDR3 is TGTGCCAGCAGCGTAGGGGGACAGTCTGTTCAGCCCCAGCATTTT.

There are a few counts of this clone. This chain's CDR3 is CASSYVPGGEKLFF. CDR3 coding DNA: TGTGCCAGCAGTTACGTTCCGGGAGGTGAAAAACTGTTTTTT. V is TRBV6-2 or TRBV6-3 and J is TRBJ1-4; the D is unclear. The ends were cut back, 2 bases at V and 7 bases at J, with 11 bases in the middle. Germline V gives CDR1 MNHEY, CDR2 SVGEGT. The CDR3 totals 14 residues.

This chain connects TRBV11-2 to TRBJ2-7; D may correspond to TRBD1 or TRBD2 (5 bases each). There are 12 residues in the CDR3. Germline V gene data show CDR1 as SGHAT and CDR2 as FQNNGV. V was shortened by 8 bases and J by 12 bases, with 20 bases between the two germline ends. The DNA of the CDR3 is TGTGCCAGCGGCGTGAGTGGGGCCAGCGGGTACTTC. It translates to CASGVSGASGYF.

This chain connects TRBV11-3 to TRBJ1-2, with D maybe TRBD1 (6 bases). Looked up from germline, CDR1 is SGHNT and CDR2 is YENEEA. Trimming removed 0 bases at V and 8 bases at J, with 13 bases between. There are 14 residues in the CDR3. The CDR3 DNA follows: TGTGCCAGCAGCTTAGATCTTGCAGGGGAAGGCTACACCTTC. Translated: CASSLDLAGEGYTF. Full variable domain (outside the CDR3, taken from reference TRBV11-3 and TRBJ1-2): EAGVVQSPRYKIIEKKQPVAFWCNPISGHNTLYWYLQNLGQGPELLIRYENEEAVDDSQLPKDRFSAERLKGVDSTLKIQPAELGDSAVYLCASSLDLAGEGYTFGSGTRLTVV.

The V gene is TRBV14, the J gene TRBJ2-2, with TRBD1 matching 8 bases. The V gene end was trimmed by 4 bases and the J gene end by 7 bases; junction bases not matched to a gene: 8. In germline, CDR1 is SGHDN, CDR2 FVKESK. The CDR3 has 15 residues. This CDR3 is CASSPQGAMGGELFF. The CDR3 nucleotides read TGTGCCAGCAGCCCCCAGGGGGCGATGGGCGGGGAGCTGTTTTTT.

This clone was seen only once. The V gene is TRBV2, the J gene TRBJ2-3; D possibly corresponds to TRBD2 (6 bases). V lost 5 bases and J 0 bases, leaving 12 bases between the germline ends. This CDR3 has 15 residues. Germline CDR1 reads SNHLY; CDR2 reads FYNNEI. The CDR3 here is CASSKGGVSTDTQYF. The CDR3 bases are TGTGCCAGCAGTAAAGGCGGGGTAAGCACAGATACGCAGTATTTT.

The V call is TRBV9, the J call TRBJ2-3; tentative D call: TRBD2 (6 bases). Germline values: CDR1 SGDLS, CDR2 YYNGEE. Trimming removed 4 bases from V and 0 bases from J, with 12 bases in between. The CDR3 is 15 amino acids. The CDR3 spells CASSYGGTSTDTQYF. The DNA of the CDR3 is TGTGCCAGCAGCTACGGGGGAACTAGCACAGATACGCAGTATTTT. Complete variable domain (other parts from reference TRBV9 and TRBJ2-3): DSGVTQTPKHLITATGQRVTLRCSPRSGDLSVYWYQQSLDQGLQFLIQYYNGEERAKGNILERFSAQQFPDLHSELNLSSLELGDSALYFCASSYGGTSTDTQYFGPGTRLTVL.

The V gene is TRBV7-3, the J gene TRBJ1-2; possibly TRBD1 for D (5 bases). CDR3 length: 15 residues. V was pared by 5 bases and J by 5 bases, with 18 bases between. CDR1 and CDR2 from the germline V gene are SGHTA and FQGTGA. This CDR3 is CASSPGGRTTYGYTF. In nucleotides, the CDR3 is TGTGCCAGCAGCCCCGGGGGACGGACAACTTATGGCTACACCTTC.

CDR3 in amino acids: CASKRDMNTEAFF. CDR3 nucleotides: TGTGCCAGCAAGAGGGACATGAACACTGAAGCTTTCTTT. This chain uses TRBV6-5 with TRBJ1-1; D might be TRBD1 (6 bases). Trimming pared 7 bases from V and 0 bases from J, leaving 9 bases between. Germline lookup yields CDR1 MNHEY and CDR2 SVGAGI. The CDR3 totals 13 residues.

This clone was observed a single time. Germline and junction disagree at one end, which may indicate a read error. This chain links TRBV9 with TRBJ2-5; 8 bases are shared with TRBD2. The CDR3 is 14 residues long. CDR1 SGDLS and CDR2 YYNGEE come from the germline V gene. The CDR3 loop reads CASSVRAGEEAQYF. The DNA of the CDR3 is TGTGCCAGCAGCGTACGAGCGGGGGAAGAGGCCCAGTACTTC.

V usage is TRBV3-1 (or the pseudogene TRBV3-2) and J usage is TRBJ1-6; weak D call: TRBD1 (5 bases). Per the germline V gene, CDR1 is LGHDT and CDR2 is YNNKEL (reference sequence). Trimming stripped 4 bases from V and 10 bases from J, with 14 bases between. The CDR3 spans 14 residues. Here the CDR3 reads CASSLGTVYSPLHF. CDR3 in DNA: TGTGCCAGCAGCCTCGGGACCGTGTACTCACCCCTCCACTTT.

The chain recombines TRBV30 with TRBJ1-2, with D perhaps matching TRBD1 (6 bases). This CDR3 region has 11 residues. CDR1 GTSNPN and CDR2 SVGIG come from the germline V gene (reference sequence). V lost 2 bases, J lost 7 bases, and 8 bases lay in between. The CDR3 protein is CAWSSGAGYTF. CDR3 in DNA: TGTGCCTGGAGTTCGGGGGCTGGCTACACCTTC.

The J gene is TRBJ2-4, the V gene TRBV13, with D perhaps TRBD2 (5 bases). Trimming took 0 bases from V and 3 from J, leaving 12 bases between them. The CDR3 loop spans 16 amino acids. CDR1 is PRHDT and CDR2 is FYEKMQ in the germline V gene (reference sequence). The CDR3 coding sequence is TGTGCCAGCAGCTTAGGGCCCGCCCGGGGCAAAAACATTCAGTACTTC. Its protein is CASSLGPARGKNIQYF.